Here is one TCR beta chain with its context. Its specificity is not known. With the ViraFEST assay, the study expanded antigen-specific CD4+ T cells using viral peptide pools, then sequenced them. An approximately 10-day culture period preceded the isolation of CD4+ T cells. Absence of prior SARS-CoV-2 infection characterized the vaccine recipients, who showed negative nucleocapsid antibodies. The data derive from a study of vaccination effects on CD4 cells after COVID-19. TCRdb's copy holds only in-frame clones and misses some; the assay was immunoSEQ multiplex PCR. Among tens of thousands of clones listed, 65% to 80% were seen once. This receptor was obtained from a human donor who received a COVID-19 vaccine. This sample comprised CD4+ T cells from PBMCs cultured with HCoV-NL63 spike peptides, obtained before COVID-19 vaccination.

CDR3 residues: CASRRQGIGFNTGELFF. CDR3 in DNA: TGTGCCAGCAGACGACAGGGGATTGGATTTAACACCGGGGAGCTGTTTTTT. The V gene is TRBV6-6, the J gene TRBJ2-2; 8 bases are shared with TRBD1. Losses at the gene ends were 6 bases for V and 2 bases for J; bases not matched to a gene: 11. The CDR3 is 17 amino acids. From germline, CDR1 is MNHNY and CDR2 SVGAGI (reference sequence).